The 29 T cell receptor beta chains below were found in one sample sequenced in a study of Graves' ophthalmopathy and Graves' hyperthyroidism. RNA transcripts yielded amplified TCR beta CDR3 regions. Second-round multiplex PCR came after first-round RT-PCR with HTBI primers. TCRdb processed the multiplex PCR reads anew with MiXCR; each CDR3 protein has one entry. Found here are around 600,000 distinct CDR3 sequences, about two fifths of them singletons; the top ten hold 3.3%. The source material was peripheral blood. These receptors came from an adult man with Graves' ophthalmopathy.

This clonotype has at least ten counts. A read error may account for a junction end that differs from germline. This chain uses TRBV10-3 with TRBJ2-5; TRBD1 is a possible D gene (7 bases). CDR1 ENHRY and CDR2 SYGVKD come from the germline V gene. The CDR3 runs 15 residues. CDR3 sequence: CASSYSGGSEETQYF. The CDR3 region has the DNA TGTGCCAGCAGTTACTCAGGGGGGTCCGAAGAGACCCAGTACTTC.

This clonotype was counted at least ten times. The CDR3 loop reads CASSIRTNQPQHF. CDR3 nucleotides: TGTGCCAGTAGTATAAGGACCAATCAGCCCCAGCATTTT. The rearrangement links TRBV19 to TRBJ1-5, with no clear D. This CDR3 is 13 amino acids long. V lost 2 bases, J lost 3 bases, and 5 bases lay in between. The germline V gene has CDR1 LNHDA and CDR2 SQIVND (reference sequence).

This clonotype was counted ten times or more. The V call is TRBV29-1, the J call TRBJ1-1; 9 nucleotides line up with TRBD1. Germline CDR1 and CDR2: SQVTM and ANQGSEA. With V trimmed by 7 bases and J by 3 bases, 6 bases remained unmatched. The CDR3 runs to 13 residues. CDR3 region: CSARDREHTEAFF. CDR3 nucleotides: TGCAGCGCTCGGGACAGGGAACACACTGAAGCTTTCTTT.

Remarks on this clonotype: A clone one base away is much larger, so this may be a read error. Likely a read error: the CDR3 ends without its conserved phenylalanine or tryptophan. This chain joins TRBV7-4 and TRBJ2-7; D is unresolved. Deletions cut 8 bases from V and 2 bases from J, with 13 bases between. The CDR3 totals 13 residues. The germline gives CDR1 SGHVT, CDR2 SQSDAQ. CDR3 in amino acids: CASYSPGAYEQYL. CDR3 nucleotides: TGTGCCAGCTATTCACCTGGGGCCTACGAGCAGTACCTC.

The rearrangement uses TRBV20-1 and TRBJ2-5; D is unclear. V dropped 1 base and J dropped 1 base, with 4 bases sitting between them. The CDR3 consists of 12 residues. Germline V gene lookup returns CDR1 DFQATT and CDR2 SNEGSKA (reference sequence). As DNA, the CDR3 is TGCAGTGCTAGAGTGGTCCAAGAGACCCAGTACTTC. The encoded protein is CSARVVQETQYF.

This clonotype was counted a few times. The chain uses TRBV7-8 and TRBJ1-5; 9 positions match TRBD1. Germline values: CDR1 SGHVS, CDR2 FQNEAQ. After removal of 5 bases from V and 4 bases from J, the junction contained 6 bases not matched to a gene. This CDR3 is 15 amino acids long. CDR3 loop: CASSARTGDNQPQHF. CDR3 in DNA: TGTGCCAGCAGCGCGCGGACAGGGGATAATCAGCCCCAGCATTTT.

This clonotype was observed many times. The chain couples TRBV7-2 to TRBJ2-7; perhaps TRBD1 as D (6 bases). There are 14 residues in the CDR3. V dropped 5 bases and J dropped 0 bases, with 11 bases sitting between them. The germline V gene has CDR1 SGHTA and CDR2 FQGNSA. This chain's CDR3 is CASSPQGSSYEQYF. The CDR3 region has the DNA TGTGCCAGCAGCCCCCAGGGGAGCTCCTACGAGCAGTACTTC.

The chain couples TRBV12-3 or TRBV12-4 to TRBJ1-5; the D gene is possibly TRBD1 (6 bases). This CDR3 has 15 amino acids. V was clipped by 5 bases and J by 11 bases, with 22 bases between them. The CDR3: CASSEVTGRGETQHF. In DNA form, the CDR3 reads TGTGCCAGCAGTGAAGTTACAGGGAGGGGAGAGACCCAGCATTTT.

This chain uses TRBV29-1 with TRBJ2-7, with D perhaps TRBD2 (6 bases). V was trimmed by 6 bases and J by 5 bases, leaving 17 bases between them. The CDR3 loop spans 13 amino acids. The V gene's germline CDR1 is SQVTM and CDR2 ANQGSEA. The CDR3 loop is CSVNGGNFHEQYF. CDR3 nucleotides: TGCAGCGTGAACGGCGGGAACTTCCACGAGCAGTACTTC.

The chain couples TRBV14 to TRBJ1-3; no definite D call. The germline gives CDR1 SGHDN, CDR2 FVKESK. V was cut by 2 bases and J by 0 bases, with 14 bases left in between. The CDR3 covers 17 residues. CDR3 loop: CASSQWVGADSGNTIYF. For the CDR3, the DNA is TGTGCCAGCAGCCAATGGGTAGGAGCGGACTCTGGAAACACCATATATTTT.

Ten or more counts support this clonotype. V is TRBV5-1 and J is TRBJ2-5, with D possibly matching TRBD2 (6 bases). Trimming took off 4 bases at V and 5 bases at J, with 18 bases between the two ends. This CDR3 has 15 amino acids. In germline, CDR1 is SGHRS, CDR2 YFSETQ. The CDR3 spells CASSRSPLASETQYF. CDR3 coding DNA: TGCGCCAGCAGCCGTTCACCGCTAGCGTCGGAGACCCAGTACTTC.

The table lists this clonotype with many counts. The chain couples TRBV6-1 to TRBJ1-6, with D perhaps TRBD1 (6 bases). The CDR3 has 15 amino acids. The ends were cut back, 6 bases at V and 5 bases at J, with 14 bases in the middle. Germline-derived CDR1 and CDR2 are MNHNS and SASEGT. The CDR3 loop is CASRRLRTDNSPLHF. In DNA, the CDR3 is TGTGCCAGCAGGCGCCTTCGGACAGATAATTCACCCCTCCACTTT.

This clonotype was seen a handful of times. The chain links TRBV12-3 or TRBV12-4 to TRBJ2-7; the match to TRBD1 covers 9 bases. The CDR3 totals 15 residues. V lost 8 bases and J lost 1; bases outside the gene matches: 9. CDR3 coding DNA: TGTGCCAGCGGGAAACAGGGGGCAGGGTCCTACGAGCAGTACTTC. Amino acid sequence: CASGKQGAGSYEQYF.

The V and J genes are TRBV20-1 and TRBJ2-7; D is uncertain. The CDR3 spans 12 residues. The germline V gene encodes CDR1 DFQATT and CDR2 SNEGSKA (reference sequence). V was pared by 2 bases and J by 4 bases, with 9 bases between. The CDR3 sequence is CSARSSNYEQYF. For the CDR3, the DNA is TGCAGTGCTAGATCCAGTAATTACGAGCAGTACTTC.

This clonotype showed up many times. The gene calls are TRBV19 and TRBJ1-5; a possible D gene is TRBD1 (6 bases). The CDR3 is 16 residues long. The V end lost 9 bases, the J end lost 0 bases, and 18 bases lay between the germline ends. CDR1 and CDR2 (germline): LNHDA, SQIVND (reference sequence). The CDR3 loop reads CASDKQGRNSNQPQHF. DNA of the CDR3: TGTGCCAGCGATAAACAGGGACGAAATAGCAATCAGCCCCAGCATTTT.

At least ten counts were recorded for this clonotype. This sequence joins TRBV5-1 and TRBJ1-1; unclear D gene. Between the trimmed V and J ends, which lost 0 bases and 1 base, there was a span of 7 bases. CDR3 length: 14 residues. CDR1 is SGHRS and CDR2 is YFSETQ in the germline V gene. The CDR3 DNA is TGCGCCAGCAGCTTGGAACAGACGAACACTGAAGCTTTCTTT. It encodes CASSLEQTNTEAFF. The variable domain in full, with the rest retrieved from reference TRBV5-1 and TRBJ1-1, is KAGVTQTPRYLIKTRGQQVTLSCSPISGHRSVSWYQQTPGQGLQFLFEYFSETQRNKGNFPGRFSGRQFSNSRSEMNVSTLELGDSALYLCASSLEQTNTEAFFGQGTRLTVV.

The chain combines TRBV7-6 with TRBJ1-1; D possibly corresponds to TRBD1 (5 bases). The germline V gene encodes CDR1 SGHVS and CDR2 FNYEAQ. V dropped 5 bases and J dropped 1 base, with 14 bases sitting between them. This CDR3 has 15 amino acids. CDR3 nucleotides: TGTGCCAGCAGCCAAGAGGGGCACCCGAACACTGAAGCTTTCTTT. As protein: CASSQEGHPNTEAFF.

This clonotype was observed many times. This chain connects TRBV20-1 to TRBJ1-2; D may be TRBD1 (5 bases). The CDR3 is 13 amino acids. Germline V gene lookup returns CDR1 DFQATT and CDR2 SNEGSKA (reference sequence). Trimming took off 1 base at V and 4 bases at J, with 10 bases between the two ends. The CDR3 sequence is CSARAQGIYGYTF. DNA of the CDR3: TGCAGTGCTAGAGCCCAGGGTATCTATGGCTACACCTTC.

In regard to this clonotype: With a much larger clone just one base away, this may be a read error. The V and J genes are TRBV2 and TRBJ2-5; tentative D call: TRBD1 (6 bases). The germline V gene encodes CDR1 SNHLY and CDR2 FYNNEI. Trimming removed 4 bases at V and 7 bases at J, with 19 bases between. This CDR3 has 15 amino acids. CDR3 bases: TGTGCCAGCAGTGCGAGGCAGGGGCGGTGGGTGACCCAGTACTTC. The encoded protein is CASSARQGRWVTQYF.

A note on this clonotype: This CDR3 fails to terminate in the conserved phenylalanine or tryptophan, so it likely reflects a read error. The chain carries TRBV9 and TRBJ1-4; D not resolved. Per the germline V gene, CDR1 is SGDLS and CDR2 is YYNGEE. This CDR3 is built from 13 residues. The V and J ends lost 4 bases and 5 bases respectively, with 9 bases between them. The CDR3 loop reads CASSQGPNEKLFC. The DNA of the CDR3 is TGTGCCAGCAGCCAAGGGCCAAATGAAAAACTGTTTTGT.

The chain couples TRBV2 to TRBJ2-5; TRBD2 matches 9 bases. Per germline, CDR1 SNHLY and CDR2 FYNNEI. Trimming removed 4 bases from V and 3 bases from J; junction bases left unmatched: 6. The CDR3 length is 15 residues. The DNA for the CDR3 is TGTGCCAGCAGTGGGTTGACTAGCGGAAAAGAGACCCAGTACTTC. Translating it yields CASSGLTSGKETQYF.

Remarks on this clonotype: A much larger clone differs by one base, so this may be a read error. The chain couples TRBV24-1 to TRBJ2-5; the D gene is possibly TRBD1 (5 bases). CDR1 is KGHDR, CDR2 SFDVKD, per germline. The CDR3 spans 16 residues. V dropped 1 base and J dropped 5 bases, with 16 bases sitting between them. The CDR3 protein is CATSDFERSPGETQYF. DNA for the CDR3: TGTGCCACCAGTGATTTCGAACGCAGTCCAGGGGAGACCCAGTACTTC.

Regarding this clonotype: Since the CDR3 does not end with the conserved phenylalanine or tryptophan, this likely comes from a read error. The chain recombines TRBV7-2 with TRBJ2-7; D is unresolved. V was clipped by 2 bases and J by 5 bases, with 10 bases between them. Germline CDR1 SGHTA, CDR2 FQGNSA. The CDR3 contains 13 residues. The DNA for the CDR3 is TGTGCCAGCAGCTTAACGCTATCACACGAGCAGTACATC. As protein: CASSLTLSHEQYI.

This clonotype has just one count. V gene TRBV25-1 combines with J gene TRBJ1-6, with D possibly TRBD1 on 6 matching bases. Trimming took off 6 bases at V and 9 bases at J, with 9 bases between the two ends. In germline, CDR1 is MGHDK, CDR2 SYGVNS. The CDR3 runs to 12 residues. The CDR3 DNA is TGTGCCAGCAGGGAGGGGGGTTCACCCCTCCACTTT. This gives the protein CASREGGSPLHF.

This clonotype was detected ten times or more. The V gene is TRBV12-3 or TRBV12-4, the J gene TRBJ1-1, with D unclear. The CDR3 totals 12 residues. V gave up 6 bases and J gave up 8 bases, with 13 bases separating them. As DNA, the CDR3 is TGTGCCAGCAGCATAAACGGGCCCGAAGCTTTCTTT. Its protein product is CASSINGPEAFF.

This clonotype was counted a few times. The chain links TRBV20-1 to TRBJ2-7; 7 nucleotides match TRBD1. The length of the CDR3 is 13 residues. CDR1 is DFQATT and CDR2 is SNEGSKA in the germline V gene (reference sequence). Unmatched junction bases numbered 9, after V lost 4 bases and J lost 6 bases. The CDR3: CSATGVGGLEQYF. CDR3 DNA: TGCAGTGCTACCGGGGTAGGGGGCCTCGAGCAGTACTTC.

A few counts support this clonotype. CDR3 region: CASTPKDSYYEQYF. The CDR3 nucleotides read TGCGCCAGCACCCCTAAAGACAGTTACTACGAGCAGTACTTC. The V gene is TRBV4-1, the J gene TRBJ2-7; TRBD1 is a possible D gene (5 bases). CDR1 MGHRA and CDR2 YSYEKL come from the germline V gene. V lost 7 bases and J lost 3, with 16 bases in between. The CDR3 runs 14 residues.

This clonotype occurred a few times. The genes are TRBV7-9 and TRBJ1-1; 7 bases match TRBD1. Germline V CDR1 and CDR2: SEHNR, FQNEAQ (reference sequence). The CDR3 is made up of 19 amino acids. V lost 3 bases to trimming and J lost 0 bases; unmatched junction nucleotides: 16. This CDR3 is CASSFPGGQRINMNTEAFF. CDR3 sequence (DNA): TGTGCCAGCAGCTTCCCGGGGGGACAGAGAATTAACATGAACACTGAAGCTTTCTTT. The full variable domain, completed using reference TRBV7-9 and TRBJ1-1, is DTGVSQNPRHKITKRGQNVTFRCDPISEHNRLYWYRQTLGQGPEFLTYFQNEAQLEKSRLLSDRFSAERPKGSFSTLEIQRTEQGDSAMYLCASSFPGGQRINMNTEAFFGQGTRLTVV.

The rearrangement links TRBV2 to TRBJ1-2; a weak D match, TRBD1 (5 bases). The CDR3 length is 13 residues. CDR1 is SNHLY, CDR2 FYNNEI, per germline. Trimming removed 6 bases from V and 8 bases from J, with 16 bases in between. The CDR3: CASSRPQGEGYTF. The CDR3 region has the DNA TGTGCCAGCAGCCGACCGCAGGGAGAAGGCTACACCTTC.